This entry lists 11 T cell receptor beta chains sequenced from one sample in a study of shared clonotypes between healthy human individuals (dated by TCRdb to about 2020). The library came from the immunoSEQ multiplex PCR assay. TCRdb re-hosts the immuneACCESS table, in-frame sequences only. Its copies lack some clones; in the studies checked, an unresolved V gene accounts for under half of them, and the cause for the rest is not known. The sample table records fewer than 2.5 million clones; approximately 93% of these occur just once. Jointly, the top ten make up around 0.4% of the sample. What was sequenced was naive CD4+ T cells from PBMCs. The sample's cell subset or site label, in plain terms: CD45RA+ positively selected. The receptors here all came from a man aged 18 to 30 in good health. Some clones in this sample may be carry-over from other donors' samples.

This clone appeared once. The gene calls are TRBV9 and TRBJ1-2; weak D call: TRBD1 (6 bases). Per germline, CDR1 SGDLS and CDR2 YYNGEE. CDR3 length: 12 amino acids. Trimming cost V 4 bases and J 6 bases, with 10 bases left between them. CDR3 amino acids: CASSRRGDGYTF. CDR3 DNA: TGTGCCAGCAGCCGTAGGGGGGATGGCTACACCTTC.

This sequence joins TRBV6-5 and TRBJ2-2; TRBD2 aligns across 10 bases. Per the germline V gene, CDR1 is MNHEY and CDR2 is SVGAGI. The CDR3 spans 15 residues. The trim removed 7 bases at V and 4 bases at J, leaving 6 bases unmatched. CDR3 sequence (DNA): TGTGCCAGCATGAAGCGGGGGGGTGGCACCGGGGAGCTGTTTTTT. Its translation is CASMKRGGGTGELFF.

J is TRBJ2-1 and V is TRBV19; either TRBD1 or TRBD2 may fit D (7 bases each). Germline V CDR1 and CDR2: LNHDA, SQIVND (reference sequence). Trimming shortened V by 3 bases and J by 12 bases, and 15 bases separated the two germline ends. CDR3 size: 13 residues. In DNA, the CDR3 is TGTGCCAGTAGTATGCAGGGGGGGTACGGGCAGTTCTTC. It is translated as CASSMQGGYGQFF.

As regards this clone: This same CDR3 is encoded by further DNA sequences in the sample. V is TRBV9 and J is TRBJ2-1; D gene unclear. The V and J ends lost 4 bases and 0 bases respectively, with 8 bases between them. Germline V lookup: CDR1 SGDLS, CDR2 YYNGEE. CDR3 length equals 14 residues. CDR3 nucleotides: TGTGCCAGCAGCCCCGCCTCCTCCTACAATGAGCAGTTCTTC. This translates into CASSPASSYNEQFF.

The table lists this clone with a count of one. The same CDR3 is also encoded by other DNA sequences in this sample. V usage is TRBV7-8 and J usage is TRBJ2-3, with unresolved D. With 0 bases removed from V and 6 bases from J, the gap between germline ends came to 4 bases. This CDR3 has 12 amino acids. The germline V gene has CDR1 SGHVS and CDR2 FQNEAQ. CDR3 in amino acids: CASSLATDTQYF. The DNA for the CDR3 is TGTGCCAGCAGCTTAGCAACTGATACGCAGTATTTT.

The chain joins TRBV28 to TRBJ2-3, with TRBD2 matching over 11 bases. The CDR3 spans 14 residues. V dropped 6 bases and J dropped 5; count of bases not matched to a gene: 4. The germline V gene encodes CDR1 MDHEN and CDR2 SYDVKM. The CDR3 DNA sequence: TGTGCCAGCAGCCTAGCGGGAGGAGGAGATACGCAGTATTTT. As protein: CASSLAGGGDTQYF. The whole variable domain, filled in from reference TRBV28 and TRBJ2-3, reads DVKVTQSSRYLVKRTGEKVFLECVQDMDHENMFWYRQDPGLGLRLIYFSYDVKMKEKGDIPEGYSVSREKKERFSLILESASTNQTSMYLCASSLAGGGDTQYFGPGTRLTVL.

This chain joins TRBV4-1 and TRBJ2-1; D remains ambiguous. The CDR3 is 16 residues long. Between the trimmed V and J ends, which lost 0 bases and 0 bases, there was a span of 9 bases. Germline V gene data show CDR1 as MGHRA and CDR2 as YSYEKL. The CDR3 nucleotides read TGCGCCAGCAGCCAAGACTTCCTAATCTCCTACAATGAGCAGTTCTTC. Protein sequence: CASSQDFLISYNEQFF.

In this sample, this clone turned up a few times. This rearrangement joins TRBV5-6 to TRBJ1-2; D gene unclear. The CDR3 is 14 amino acids. The V gene lost 7 bases and the J gene lost 4 bases, with 17 bases spanning the gap. Germline CDR1 reads SGHDT; CDR2 reads YYEEEE. The CDR3 DNA is TGTGCCAGCCACCGGACGGATCTTTCCTATGGCTACACCTTC. Its protein is CASHRTDLSYGYTF.

The chain recombines TRBV7-3 with TRBJ2-3; a possible D gene is TRBD2 (5 bases). The CDR3 is made up of 15 amino acids. The V end was cut by 4 bases, the J end by 2 bases, with 13 bases between. Germline V gives CDR1 SGHTA, CDR2 FQGTGA. In DNA form, the CDR3 reads TGTGCCAGCAGCTCATCGCTGGAGGACACAGATACGCAGTATTTT. This sequence encodes CASSSSLEDTDTQYF.

The rearrangement links TRBV28 to TRBJ2-2; TRBD2 might be the D (5 bases). V was clipped by 6 bases and J by 2 bases, with 10 bases between them. Germline CDR1 is MDHEN and CDR2 is SYDVKM. CDR3 size: 14 residues. CDR3 sequence: CASRSGLNTGELFF. The DNA for the CDR3 is TGTGCCAGCAGGTCAGGACTTAACACCGGGGAGCTGTTTTTT.

This clone was observed a single time. V usage is TRBV9 and J usage is TRBJ1-3; D possibly corresponds to TRBD1 (6 bases). Trimming took off 5 bases at V and 3 bases at J, with 15 bases between the two ends. The CDR3 has 15 amino acids. CDR1 is SGDLS and CDR2 is YYNGEE in the germline V gene. The CDR3 loop is CASSAQGLYGNTIYF. The CDR3 region has the DNA TGTGCCAGCAGTGCTCAGGGGCTTTATGGAAACACCATATATTTT.